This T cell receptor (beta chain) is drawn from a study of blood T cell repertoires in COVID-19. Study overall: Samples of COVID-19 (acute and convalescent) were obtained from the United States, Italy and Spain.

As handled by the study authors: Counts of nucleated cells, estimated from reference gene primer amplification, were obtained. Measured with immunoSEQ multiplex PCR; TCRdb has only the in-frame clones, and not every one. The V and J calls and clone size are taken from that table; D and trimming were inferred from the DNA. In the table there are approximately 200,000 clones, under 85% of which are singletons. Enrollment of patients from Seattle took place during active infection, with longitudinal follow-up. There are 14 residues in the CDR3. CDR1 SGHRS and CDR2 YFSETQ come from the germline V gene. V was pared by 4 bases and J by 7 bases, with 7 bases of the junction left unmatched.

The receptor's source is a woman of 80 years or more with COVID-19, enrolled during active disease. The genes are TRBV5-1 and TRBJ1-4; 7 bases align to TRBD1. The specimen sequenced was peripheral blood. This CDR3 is CASSLTGQGEKLFF. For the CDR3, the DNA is TGCGCCAGCAGCCTGACAGGGCAGGGTGAAAAACTGTTTTTT. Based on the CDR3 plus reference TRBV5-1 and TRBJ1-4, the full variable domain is KAGVTQTPRYLIKTRGQQVTLSCSPISGHRSVSWYQQTPGQGLQFLFEYFSETQRNKGNFPGRFSGRQFSNSRSEMNVSTLELGDSALYLCASSLTGQGEKLFFGSGTQLSVL.